The rows below give T cell receptor beta chains drawn from one sample of a study of OX40 agonist ivuxolimab in advanced cancers. Assay: immunoSEQ multiplex PCR; the TCRdb copy retains only in-frame clones and omits some. The sample carries about 21,000 clones, more than 75% recorded once. The sample consisted of CD4+ or CD8+ T cells sorted from blood, taken in a trial of the OX40 agonist ivuxolimab. These TCRs come from an adult with an advanced solid tumor such as melanoma, head and neck, liver or kidney cancer. Both conserved end residues are part of each CDR3. A D gene is named only where the DNA matches it firmly.

J gene	V gene	D gene	CDR3 DNA	CDR3 protein
TRBJ2-5	TRBV5-4	TRBD2	TGTGCCAGCAGCTTAGGGCGGCGGGAGGCCCAGTACTTC	CASSLGRREAQYF
TRBJ2-5	TRBV5-1	TRBD1	TGCGCCAGCAGCTTGAGGGGACAGAGCCAAGAGACCCAGTACTTC	CASSLRGQSQETQYF
TRBJ2-5	TRBV9	TRBD2	TGTGCCAGCAGCGTCCGGGCTACCGGGAGGGAGACCCAGTACTTC	CASSVRATGRETQYF
TRBJ1-1	TRBV27	TRBD1	TGTGCCAGCAGAGACAGGGTGAGAACTGAAGCTTTCTTT	CASRDRVRTEAFF
TRBJ2-5	TRBV7-9	TRBD2	TGTGCCAGCAGCCCCAGGAGGCCTGCGGGAGGACAAGAGACCCAGTACTTC	CASSPRRPAGGQETQYF
TRBJ2-1	TRBV18	TRBD2	TGTGCCAGCTCACCCATCAGCGGGAGCAACAATGAGCAGTTCTTC	CASSPISGSNNEQFF
TRBJ2-1	TRBV4-1	NA	TGCGCCAGCAATGGGGCCGGAGGCACCTACAATGAGCAGTTCTTC	CASNGAGGTYNEQFF
TRBJ2-3	TRBV9	TRBD2	TGTGCCAGCAGCGTAGGAGATAGCGGGGGGGTTGAGGCGCAGTATTTT	CASSVGDSGGVEAQYF
TRBJ2-1	TRBV5-6	NA	TGTGCCAGCAGCTTGAGCCGAGACTCCTACAATGAGCAGTTCTTC	CASSLSRDSYNEQFF
TRBJ1-5	TRBV15	NA	TGTGCCACCAGCAAGGGCTCGAGCAATCAGCCCCAGCATTTT	CATSKGSSNQPQHF
TRBJ2-7	TRBV7-9	NA	TGTGCCAGCAGCTTAGGTGGGGACGGGAGCTCCTACGAGCAGTACTTC	CASSLGGDGSSYEQYF
TRBJ2-1	TRBV5-1	TRBD2	TGCGCCAGCAGCCAGCGGGGGGCTTTCTACAATGAGCAGTTCTTC	CASSQRGAFYNEQFF
TRBJ1-5	TRBV10-3	NA	TGTGCCATCAGTGATGGGGGGGAGGATCAGCCCCAGCATTTT	CAISDGGEDQPQHF
TRBJ2-3	TRBV4-1	NA	TGCGCCAGCAGCCAAGCGGAGTGGCAGGGCGTGGGGTATACGCAGTATTTT	CASSQAEWQGVGYTQYF
TRBJ2-7	TRBV14	NA	TGTGCCAGCAGCCAAGTTCAGGGATTCTACGAGCAGTACTTC	CASSQVQGFYEQYF
TRBJ2-7	TRBV7-9	NA	TGTGCCAGCAGCTTGGCGCCAGGGGGGCACTACGAGCAGTACTTC	CASSLAPGGHYEQYF
TRBJ1-1	TRBV20-1	NA	TGCAGTGCCATCCAACGGGAAGCTTTCTTT	CSAIQREAFF
TRBJ2-1	TRBV10-2	NA	TGCGCCAGCAGTGAGTCCGACACTAGTGCCAATGAGCAGTTCTTC	CASSESDTSANEQFF
TRBJ2-5	TRBV7-9	NA	TGTGCCAGCAGCCTCAAAGGAGTAACCCAGTACTTC	CASSLKGVTQYF
TRBJ2-1	TRBV7-9	NA	TGTGCCGGTCGACTAGTTGCGGACAATGAGCAGTTCTTC	CAGRLVADNEQFF